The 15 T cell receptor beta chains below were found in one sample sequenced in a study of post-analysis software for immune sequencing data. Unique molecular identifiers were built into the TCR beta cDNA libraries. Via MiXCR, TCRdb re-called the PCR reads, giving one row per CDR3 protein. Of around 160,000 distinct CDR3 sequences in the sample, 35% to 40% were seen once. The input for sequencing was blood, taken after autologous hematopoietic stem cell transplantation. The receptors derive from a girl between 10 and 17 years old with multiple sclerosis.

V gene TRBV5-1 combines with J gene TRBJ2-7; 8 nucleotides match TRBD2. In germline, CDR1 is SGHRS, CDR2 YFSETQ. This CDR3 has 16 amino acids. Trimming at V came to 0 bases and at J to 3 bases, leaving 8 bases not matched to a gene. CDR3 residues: CASSLETPTSGYEQYF. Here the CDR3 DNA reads TGCGCCAGCAGCTTGGAGACCCCCACTAGCGGCTACGAGCAGTACTTC. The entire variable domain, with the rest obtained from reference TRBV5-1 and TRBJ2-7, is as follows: KAGVTQTPRYLIKTRGQQVTLSCSPISGHRSVSWYQQTPGQGLQFLFEYFSETQRNKGNFPGRFSGRQFSNSRSEMNVSTLELGDSALYLCASSLETPTSGYEQYFGPGTRLTVT.

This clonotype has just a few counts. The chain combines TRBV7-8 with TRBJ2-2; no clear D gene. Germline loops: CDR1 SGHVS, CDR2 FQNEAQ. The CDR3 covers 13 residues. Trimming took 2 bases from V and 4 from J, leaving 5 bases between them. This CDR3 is CASSLMGTGELFF. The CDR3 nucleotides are TGTGCCAGCAGCTTAATGGGCACCGGGGAGCTGTTTTTT.

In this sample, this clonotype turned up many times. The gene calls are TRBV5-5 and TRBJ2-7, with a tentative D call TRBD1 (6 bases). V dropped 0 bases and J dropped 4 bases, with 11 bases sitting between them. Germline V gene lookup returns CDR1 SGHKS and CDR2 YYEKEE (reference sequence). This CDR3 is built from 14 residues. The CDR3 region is CASSLEGHLYEQYF. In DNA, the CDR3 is TGTGCCAGCAGCTTGGAGGGACACTTATACGAGCAGTACTTC.

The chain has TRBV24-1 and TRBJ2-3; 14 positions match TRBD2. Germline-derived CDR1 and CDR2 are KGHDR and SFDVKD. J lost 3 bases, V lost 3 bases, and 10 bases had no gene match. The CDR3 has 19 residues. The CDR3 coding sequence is TGTGCCACCAGTGATGCCCTCGGGACTAGCGGGAGTAGGACAGATACGCAGTATTTT. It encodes CATSDALGTSGSRTDTQYF.

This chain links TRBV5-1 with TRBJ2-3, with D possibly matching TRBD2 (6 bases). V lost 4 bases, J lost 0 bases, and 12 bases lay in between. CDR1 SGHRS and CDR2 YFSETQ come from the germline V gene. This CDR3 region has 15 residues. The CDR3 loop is CASSAQGTSTDTQYF. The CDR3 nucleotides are TGCGCCAGCAGCGCACAAGGGACTAGCACAGATACGCAGTATTTT.

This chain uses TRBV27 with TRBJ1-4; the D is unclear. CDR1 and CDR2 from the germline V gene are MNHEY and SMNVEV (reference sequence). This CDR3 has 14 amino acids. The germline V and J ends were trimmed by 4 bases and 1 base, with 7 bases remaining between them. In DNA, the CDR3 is TGTGCCAGCAGTTCCCGTAGAACTAATGAAAAACTGTTTTTT. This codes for CASSSRRTNEKLFF.

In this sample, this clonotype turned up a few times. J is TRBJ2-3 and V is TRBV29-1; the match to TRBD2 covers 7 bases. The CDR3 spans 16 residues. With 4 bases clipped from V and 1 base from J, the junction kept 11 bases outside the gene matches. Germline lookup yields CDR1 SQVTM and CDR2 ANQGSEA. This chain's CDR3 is CSVVGASGARTDTQYF. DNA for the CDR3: TGCAGCGTTGTCGGGGCTAGCGGAGCACGCACAGATACGCAGTATTTT.

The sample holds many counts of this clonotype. CDR3 loop: CATSRTPETGANVLTF. The CDR3 bases are TGTGCCACCAGTCGGACACCCGAGACTGGGGCCAACGTCCTGACTTTC. This rearrangement joins TRBV15 to TRBJ2-6, with D maybe TRBD1 (5 bases). The V end was cut by 6 bases, the J end by 2 bases, with 14 bases between. The CDR3 consists of 16 residues. Per the germline V gene, CDR1 is LNHNV and CDR2 is YYDKDF (reference sequence).

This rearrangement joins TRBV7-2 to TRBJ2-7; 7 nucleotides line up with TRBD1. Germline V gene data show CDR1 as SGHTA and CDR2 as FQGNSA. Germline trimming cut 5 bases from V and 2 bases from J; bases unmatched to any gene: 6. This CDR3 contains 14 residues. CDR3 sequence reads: CASSQYTGAYEQYF. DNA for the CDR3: TGTGCCAGCAGCCAATATACAGGGGCCTACGAGCAGTACTTC.

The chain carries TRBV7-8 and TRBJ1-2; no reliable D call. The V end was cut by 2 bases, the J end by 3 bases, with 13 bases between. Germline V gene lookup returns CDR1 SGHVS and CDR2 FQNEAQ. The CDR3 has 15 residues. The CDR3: CASSLLGVEDYGYTF. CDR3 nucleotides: TGTGCCAGCAGCTTATTGGGTGTAGAGGACTATGGCTACACCTTC.

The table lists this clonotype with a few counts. CDR3: CASSNYYGYTF. The CDR3 coding sequence is TGTGCCAGCAGTAACTACTATGGCTACACCTTC. This chain links TRBV27 with TRBJ1-2, with unresolved D. Germline CDR1 is MNHEY and CDR2 is SMNVEV (reference sequence). V was clipped by 5 bases and J by 3 bases, with 4 bases between them. The CDR3 length is 11 residues.

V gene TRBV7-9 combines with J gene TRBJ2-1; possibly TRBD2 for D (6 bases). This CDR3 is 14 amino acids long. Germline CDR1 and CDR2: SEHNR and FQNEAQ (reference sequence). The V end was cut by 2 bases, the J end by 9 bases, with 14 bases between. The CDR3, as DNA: TGTGCCAGCAGCTTAACTATAACTAGCCTTGAGCAGTTCTTC. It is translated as CASSLTITSLEQFF.

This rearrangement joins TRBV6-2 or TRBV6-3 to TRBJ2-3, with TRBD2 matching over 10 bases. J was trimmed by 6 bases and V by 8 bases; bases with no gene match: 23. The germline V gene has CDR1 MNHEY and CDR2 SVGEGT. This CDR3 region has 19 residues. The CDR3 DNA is TGTGCCAGCGGGTTCCCAGCAAGCGGGAGGGCCTCGAGTTGGGATACGCAGTATTTT. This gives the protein CASGFPASGRASSWDTQYF.

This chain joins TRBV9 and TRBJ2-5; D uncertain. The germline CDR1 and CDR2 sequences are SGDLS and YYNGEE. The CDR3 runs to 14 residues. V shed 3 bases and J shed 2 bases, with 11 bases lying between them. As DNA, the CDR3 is TGTGCCAGCAGCGACGTCTACCAGCAAGAGACCCAGTACTTC. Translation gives CASSDVYQQETQYF.

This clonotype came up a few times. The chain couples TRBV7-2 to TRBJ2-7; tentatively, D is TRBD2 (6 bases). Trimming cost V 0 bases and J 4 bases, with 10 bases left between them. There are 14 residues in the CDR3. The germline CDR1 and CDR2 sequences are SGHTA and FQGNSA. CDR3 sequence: CASSLAAGLYEQYF. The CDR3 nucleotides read TGTGCCAGCAGCTTAGCGGCGGGGCTATACGAGCAGTACTTC.